This T cell receptor beta chain originates from a study of vaccination and CD4 T cells after COVID-19. About the research overall: Post-COVID sampling occurred a median around 100 days after diagnosis (range 35 to 161).

The table lists this clonotype with a few counts. No antigen is known for it. Oncomine TCR Beta short-read sequencing was applied to DNA from cultured CD4+ T cells. TCRdb reanalysed the PCR reads using MiXCR and keeps one entry per CDR3 protein. The sample has roughly 16,000 distinct CDR3 sequences, roughly 45% seen once. Germline V gene data show CDR1 as SEHNR and CDR2 as FQNEAQ (reference sequence). The V end was cut by 3 bases, the J end by 2 bases, with 11 bases between. This CDR3 has 15 amino acids. The treatment was: 10-day PBMC culture with coronavirus spike peptide pools or control peptides (ViraFEST assay). ViraFEST used peptide pools to expand antigen-specific T cells, then sequenced TCRs. Upon completion of approximately ten days of culture, CD4+ T cells were isolated via negative selection.

This specimen was CD4+ T cells from blood, cultured in vitro, taken after SARS-CoV-2 vaccination. The receptor was derived from a human donor who had recovered from COVID-19. This sequence joins TRBV7-9 and TRBJ1-5, with D tentatively TRBD1 (5 bases). CDR3 protein: CASSFGGSGNQPQHF. The CDR3 DNA sequence: TGTGCCAGCAGCTTTGGGGGATCAGGCAATCAGCCCCAGCATTTT. The full variable domain, with the rest looked up from reference TRBV7-9 and TRBJ1-5, is DTGVSQNPRHKITKRGQNVTFRCDPISEHNRLYWYRQTLGQGPEFLTYFQNEAQLEKSRLLSDRFSAERPKGSFSTLEIQRTEQGDSAMYLCASSFGGSGNQPQHFGDGTRLSIL.